A single T cell receptor beta chain is shown here with its context. Its specificity is not known. The sample belongs to a study of CD8 T cells in Susac syndrome. Points from the study as a whole: The TCR sequencing and HLA analysis in the study involved a relatively small number of individuals, as the study acknowledged.

Reverse transcription of roughly 0.45 to 1 ug RNA was carried out with random hexamers. Amplification of TCR beta CDR3 across 54 Vbeta and 13 Jbeta was performed with immunoSEQ multiplex PCR. MiXCR, run by TCRdb on the immunoSEQ multiplex PCR reads, gives a single entry per CDR3 protein. Of about 130,000 distinct CDR3 sequences listed, roughly 93% are singletons. Trimming pared 3 bases from V and 4 bases from J, leaving 9 bases between. Per the germline V gene, CDR1 is GTSNPN and CDR2 is SVGIG (reference sequence). The CDR3 consists of 13 residues. The J gene is TRBJ2-2, the V gene TRBV30, with D uncertain. Sequenced: CD8+ T cells from PBMCs. The TCR comes from a human donor with multiple sclerosis. CDR3 residues: CAWRSLITGELFF. CDR3 coding DNA: TGTGCCTGGAGAAGTCTAATCACCGGGGAGCTGTTTTTT.